The 23 T cell receptor beta chains given below trace back to one sample, sequenced in a study of blood T cell repertoires in COVID-19. Using immunoSEQ multiplex PCR, the repertoire was profiled, and TCRdb retains in-frame clones only, with some absent. The sample includes 150,000 or so clones, 85% to 90% of them seen just once. Sequencing was performed on PBMCs or T cells enriched from blood (not recorded which). These receptors were taken from a woman aged 25 to 39 with acute COVID-19.

The V gene is TRBV6-2 or TRBV6-3, the J gene TRBJ1-2; 7 bases match TRBD1. The CDR3 totals 13 residues. The germline V gene has CDR1 MNHEY and CDR2 SVGEGT. The V segment lost 2 bases and the J segment 8 bases; nucleotides outside the gene matches: 5. Here the CDR3 DNA reads TGTGCCAGCAGTTACGGGACAGCGGGCGGCTACACCTTC. It encodes CASSYGTAGGYTF.

This chain links TRBV4-1 with TRBJ2-5; D is unclear. Germline V gene data show CDR1 as MGHRA and CDR2 as YSYEKL. CDR3 length: 13 residues. The ends were cut back, 5 bases at V and 5 bases at J, with 12 bases in the middle. CDR3 coding DNA: TGCGCCAGCAGCGTACTAAGAGGCGAGACCCAGTACTTC. It specifies CASSVLRGETQYF.

The chain has TRBV5-7 and TRBJ2-3; TRBD1 matches 7 bases. TRBV5-7 is recorded as an ORF, its role being uncertain. J lost 2 bases, V lost 3 bases, and 12 bases had no gene match. The CDR3 runs to 17 residues. The CDR3 DNA reads TGTGCCAGCAGCTGCAAAACAGGGGCCCGCCACACAGATACGCAGTATTTT. Protein product: CASSCKTGARHTDTQYF.

This chain connects TRBV28 to TRBJ2-1, with a weak D call TRBD1 (6 bases). The germline CDR1 and CDR2 sequences are MDHEN and SYDVKM. The CDR3 has 14 residues. The V end was cut by 6 bases, the J end by 2 bases, with 11 bases between. CDR3 coding DNA: TGTGCCAGCAGCTCCTGGACAGCCTACAATGAGCAGTTCTTC. Translation: CASSSWTAYNEQFF.

The chain recombines TRBV6-4 with TRBJ2-1; 7 bases match TRBD2. With V trimmed by 3 bases and J by 4 bases, 6 bases remained unmatched. This CDR3 has 15 residues. Germline CDR1 and CDR2: MRHNA and SNTAGT. The chain's CDR3 is CASSDRAGTYNEQFF. The CDR3, as DNA: TGTGCCAGCAGTGATAGAGCGGGAACGTACAATGAGCAGTTCTTC.

The V gene is TRBV12-3 or TRBV12-4, the J gene TRBJ1-4; possible D gene TRBD1, 6 bases. The CDR3 totals 12 residues. The V end was cut by 2 bases, the J end by 8 bases, with 6 bases between. Here the CDR3 reads CASSLQGEKLFF. The CDR3 nucleotides read TGTGCCAGCAGTTTACAGGGGGAAAAACTGTTTTTT.

V gene TRBV19 combines with J gene TRBJ1-4; TRBD1 matches at 8 bases. CDR1 is LNHDA, CDR2 SQIVND, per germline (reference sequence). This CDR3 is 14 amino acids long. V trimming: 3 bases; J trimming: 8 bases; junction bases outside the gene matches: 5. Here the CDR3 reads CASSIGQGSEKLFF. For the CDR3, the DNA is TGTGCCAGTAGTATTGGACAGGGTAGCGAAAAACTGTTTTTT.

This clone showed up just once. An end of the junction differs from the germline gene, which may be a read error. The chain couples TRBV7-7 to TRBJ2-1; TRBD2 matches at 14 bases. This CDR3 region has 18 residues. Germline lookup yields CDR1 SSHAT and CDR2 FNYEAQ (reference sequence). This chain's CDR3 is CASSSGLAGGDSYNEQFF. CDR3 in DNA: TGTGCTAGCAGCTCCGGACTAGCGGGAGGTGACTCCTACAATGAGCAGTTCTTC.

The chain has TRBV7-8 and TRBJ2-1; a weak D match, TRBD1 (6 bases). This CDR3 is built from 13 residues. In germline, CDR1 is SGHVS, CDR2 FQNEAQ. V lost 5 bases to trimming and J lost 5 bases, with 10 bases between them. The CDR3 nucleotides are TGTGCCAGCAGCCGGAACAGGGACAATGAGCAGTTCTTC. It yields the protein CASSRNRDNEQFF.

The chain links TRBV28 to TRBJ2-5; a possible D gene is TRBD2 (5 bases). Germline V gene data show CDR1 as MDHEN and CDR2 as SYDVKM. V was shortened by 6 bases and J by 3 bases, with 14 bases between the two germline ends. The CDR3 is made up of 14 amino acids. CDR3 nucleotides: TGTGCCAGCAGCCTGGCGGGTGGGGAAGAGACCCAGTACTTC. It specifies CASSLAGGEETQYF. The complete variable domain, with remaining parts taken from reference TRBV28 and TRBJ2-5, reads DVKVTQSSRYLVKRTGEKVFLECVQDMDHENMFWYRQDPGLGLRLIYFSYDVKMKEKGDIPEGYSVSREKKERFSLILESASTNQTSMYLCASSLAGGEETQYFGPGTRLLVL.

This clone was seen a few times. The chain couples TRBV27 to TRBJ2-2; 8 bases fit TRBD2. The ends lost 5 bases at V and 4 bases at J; junction bases unmatched: 6. The CDR3 extends over 15 amino acids. Germline-derived CDR1 and CDR2 are MNHEY and SMNVEV (reference sequence). DNA of the CDR3: TGTGCCAGCAGTCGGCGGGAGGCCGTCACCGGGGAGCTGTTTTTT. Protein product: CASSRREAVTGELFF.

V is TRBV30 and J is TRBJ1-2, with a weak D call TRBD1 (5 bases). The CDR3 runs 14 residues. V was shortened by 8 bases and J by 4 bases, with 20 bases between the two germline ends. Per the germline V gene, CDR1 is GTSNPN and CDR2 is SVGIG (reference sequence). The CDR3 bases are TGTGCCAGTCAGGACCTCAGGGCGAGCTATGGCTACACCTTC. This encodes CASQDLRASYGYTF.

The chain links TRBV5-1 to TRBJ1-1; D is unclear. Germline CDR1 and CDR2: SGHRS and YFSETQ. Trimming pared 4 bases from V and 1 base from J, leaving 11 bases between. This CDR3 has 14 residues. The CDR3: CASSNGLTNTEAFF. CDR3 DNA sequence: TGCGCCAGCAGCAACGGACTCACGAACACTGAAGCTTTCTTT.

This clone showed up just a few times. The V and J genes are TRBV6-2 or TRBV6-3 and TRBJ1-5, with TRBD1 as a possible D gene (5 bases). The V gene's germline CDR1 is MNHEY and CDR2 SVGEGT. The V gene lost 4 bases and the J gene lost 5 bases, with 9 bases spanning the gap. CDR3 length equals 13 residues. CDR3 DNA sequence: TGTGCCAGCAGTTCGGCAGGGCATCAGCCCCAGCATTTT. It translates to CASSSAGHQPQHF.

The rearrangement links TRBV24-1 to TRBJ2-1; 7 bases are shared with TRBD1. The CDR3 consists of 17 residues. Germline V lookup: CDR1 KGHDR, CDR2 SFDVKD. The V segment lost 3 bases and the J segment 4 bases; nucleotides outside the gene matches: 11. The CDR3: CATSDARQGMLYNEQFF. CDR3 sequence (DNA): TGTGCCACCAGTGATGCGCGACAGGGTATGTTATACAATGAGCAGTTCTTC.

J is TRBJ2-7 and V is TRBV20-1; 10 bases agree with TRBD2. The CDR3 extends over 11 amino acids. Germline V CDR1 and CDR2: DFQATT, SNEGSKA (reference sequence). J gave up 9 bases and V 6 bases, and 5 bases lay outside the gene matches. CDR3 loop: CSAQREGAQYF. The DNA for the CDR3 is TGCAGTGCACAGCGGGAGGGCGCGCAGTACTTC.

The chain couples TRBV27 to TRBJ2-7; 7 nucleotides line up with TRBD2. The trim removed 6 bases at V and 2 bases at J, leaving 7 bases unmatched. This CDR3 has 14 amino acids. Germline CDR1 MNHEY, CDR2 SMNVEV (reference sequence). CDR3 nucleotides: TGTGCCAGCAGCCGTGGGGGGGTTACCTACGAGCAGTACTTC. Translation gives CASSRGGVTYEQYF.

This clone was seen once. The genes are TRBV3-1 (or the pseudogene TRBV3-2) and TRBJ2-1, with 11 bases fitting TRBD2. The CDR3 is made up of 14 amino acids. Looked up from germline, CDR1 is LGHDT and CDR2 is YNNKEL (reference sequence). J lost 8 bases, V lost 2 bases, and 2 bases had no gene match. The CDR3 sequence: CASSQTSGSYEQFF. CDR3 coding DNA: TGTGCCAGCAGCCAAACTAGCGGGAGCTATGAGCAGTTCTTC.

The chain links TRBV5-1 to TRBJ1-1, with 7 bases that match TRBD1. V lost 4 bases and J lost 0; bases outside the gene matches: 6. The CDR3 runs 15 residues. Germline V gene lookup returns CDR1 SGHRS and CDR2 YFSETQ. The CDR3 DNA reads as TGCGCCAGCAGCCTTACAGGGGACCTGAACACTGAAGCTTTCTTT. Its protein product is CASSLTGDLNTEAFF.

The chain is built from TRBV20-1 and TRBJ2-7; D is unclear. The germline V and J ends were trimmed by 3 bases and 5 bases, with 5 bases remaining between them. Germline loops: CDR1 DFQATT, CDR2 SNEGSKA (reference sequence). CDR3 length: 10 amino acids. The CDR3 DNA reads TGCAGTGCTAGGTCCGACGAGCAGTACTTC. Translating it yields CSARSDEQYF.

This rearrangement joins TRBV27 to TRBJ1-4; D not resolved. The V end lost 5 bases, the J end lost 0 bases, and 10 bases lay between the germline ends. The CDR3 contains 15 residues. CDR1 is MNHEY, CDR2 SMNVEV, per germline (reference sequence). The CDR3 nucleotides are TGTGCCAGCAGTCCACAATTGGCAACTAATGAAAAACTGTTTTTT. This gives the protein CASSPQLATNEKLFF.

The genes are TRBV7-9 and TRBJ2-7; no definite D call. The V gene's germline CDR1 is SEHNR and CDR2 FQNEAQ (reference sequence). The CDR3 runs to 15 residues. With 1 base removed from V and 0 bases from J, the gap between germline ends came to 10 bases. The CDR3 DNA follows: TGTGCCAGCAGCTTAGGCCAGGATTTCTCCTACGAGCAGTACTTC. As protein: CASSLGQDFSYEQYF.

This chain connects TRBV28 to TRBJ2-1; 14 nucleotides agree with TRBD2. CDR3 size: 16 residues. Unmatched junction bases numbered 8, after V lost 2 bases and J lost 11 bases. Germline V gives CDR1 MDHEN, CDR2 SYDVKM. The CDR3 sequence: CASSLGPGLAGVQQFF. The CDR3 coding sequence is TGTGCCAGCAGTTTAGGTCCGGGACTAGCGGGAGTCCAGCAGTTCTTC.